This T cell receptor beta chain was captured by sequencing in a study of patients and donors after allogeneic stem cell transplantation. J gave up 5 bases and V 3 bases, and 11 bases lay outside the gene matches. From germline, CDR1 is ENHRY and CDR2 SYGVKD. This CDR3 contains 17 residues. TCRdb recomputed calls from the RT-PCR reads with MiXCR, one row per CDR3 protein. The sample yields about 200,000 distinct CDR3 sequences, roughly 38% seen once. This clonotype was seen more than once but under ten times. Material: blood, either unsorted or a sorted T cell fraction (not recorded which). The receptor was isolated from a human donor who was either an allogeneic HSCT recipient or a stem cell or donor lymphocyte infusion donor (not recorded which). It is not recorded whose cells these are; they may come from a transplant donor. V usage is TRBV10-3 and J usage is TRBJ1-1; 11 bases agree with TRBD1. CDR3 nucleotide sequence: TGTGCCATCAGTGAATGGGACAGGGGGTCTTGGCGGACTGAAGCTTTCTTT. Its translation is CAISEWDRGSWRTEAFF.